The 8 T cell receptor beta chains in this list originate from one sample, sequenced in a study of T cell repertoires in cytomegalovirus infection. Each CDR3 protein is one row after TCRdb ran MiXCR on the reads. The data show 120,000 to 150,000 distinct CDR3 sequences, with approximately 5.9% seen just once and roughly 18% held by the top ten. Sequencing input: PBMCs. These receptors came from a human donor in good health (CMV status not recorded). Some clones in this sample may be carry-over from other donors' samples.

This clonotype has at least ten counts. The chain combines TRBV7-6 with TRBJ1-1; D possibly corresponds to TRBD1 (5 bases). The CDR3 spans 13 residues. Germline V CDR1 and CDR2: SGHVS, FNYEAQ. V lost 0 bases and J lost 5, with 7 bases in between. The CDR3 is CASSLAGETEAFF. DNA of the CDR3: TGTGCCAGCAGCTTAGCGGGGGAAACTGAAGCTTTCTTT. The variable domain in full, completed from reference TRBV7-6 and TRBJ1-1, reads GAGVSQSPRYKVTKRGQDVALRCDPISGHVSLYWYRQALGQGPEFLTYFNYEAQQDKSGLPNDRFSAERPEGSISTLTIQRTEQRDSAMYRCASSLAGETEAFFGQGTRLTVV.

This clonotype was counted many times. The chain uses TRBV7-3 and TRBJ2-3, with 7 bases aligning to TRBD2. J gave up 6 bases and V 5 bases, and 11 bases lay outside the gene matches. The germline V gene encodes CDR1 SGHTA and CDR2 FQGTGA. This CDR3 is 15 amino acids long. The CDR3 bases are TGTGCCAGCAGCAGAAGCGGGGCCTGGGCGGATACGCAGTATTTT. Residues: CASSRSGAWADTQYF.

The chain joins TRBV2 to TRBJ1-5; D possibly corresponds to TRBD1 (6 bases). The CDR3 runs to 14 residues. From germline, CDR1 is SNHLY and CDR2 FYNNEI. Trimming took 4 bases from V and 3 from J, leaving 10 bases between them. The CDR3 is CASSGGQHNQPQHF. The CDR3 DNA reads as TGTGCCAGCAGTGGGGGGCAGCACAATCAGCCCCAGCATTTT.

Details on this clonotype: A read error may account for a junction end that differs from germline. The rearrangement uses TRBV3-1 and TRBJ2-5, with 10 bases identical to TRBD1. In germline, CDR1 is LGHDT, CDR2 YNNKEL (reference sequence). The CDR3 covers 14 residues. This chain's CDR3 is CASSQGLGRGQGNF. The CDR3 DNA is TGTGCCAGCAGCCAAGGTTTAGGGAGGGGACAGGGGAACTTC.

Many counts were recorded for this clonotype. V and J are TRBV30 and TRBJ1-2; D remains unclear. Germline V gene sequence: CDR1 GTSNPN, CDR2 SVGIG (reference sequence). V dropped 1 base and J dropped 6 bases, with 9 bases sitting between them. The CDR3 totals 12 residues. In DNA, the CDR3 is TGTGCCTGGAGTGAACGCAACGATGGCTACACCTTC. It is translated as CAWSERNDGYTF.

This clonotype has a handful of counts. The V gene is TRBV20-1, the J gene TRBJ1-5; a weak D match, TRBD1 (6 bases). Germline CDR1 reads DFQATT; CDR2 reads SNEGSKA (reference sequence). CDR3 length: 17 amino acids. The V end was cut by 5 bases, the J end by 1 base, with 21 bases between. CDR3 residues: CSAGPGGGRASNQPQHF. CDR3 nucleotide sequence: TGCAGTGCTGGACCCGGCGGGGGCCGAGCGAGCAATCAGCCCCAGCATTTT.

The chain has TRBV5-8 and TRBJ2-7; D not resolved. Deletions cut 3 bases from V and 4 bases from J, with 11 bases between. Germline lookup yields CDR1 SGHTS and CDR2 YDEGEE. The CDR3 has 13 residues. The CDR3 coding sequence is TGTGCCAGCAGCTGGACCGCACTTTACGAGCAGTACTTC. This translates into CASSWTALYEQYF.

The sample holds many counts of this clonotype. The V call is TRBV7-2, the J call TRBJ2-1; a possible D gene is TRBD2 (6 bases). Germline V lookup: CDR1 SGHTA, CDR2 FQGNSA. This CDR3 is built from 15 residues. Trimming left V 5 bases short and J 2 bases short, with 13 bases between. This CDR3 is CASSPQRAAYNEQFF. Written as DNA, the CDR3 is TGTGCCAGCAGCCCCCAGCGGGCCGCCTACAATGAGCAGTTCTTC. The full variable domain, with the rest looked up from reference TRBV7-2 and TRBJ2-1, is GAGVSQSPSNKVTEKGKDVELRCDPISGHTALYWYRQSLGQGLEFLIYFQGNSAPDKSGLPSDRFSAERTGGSVSTLTIQRTQQEDSAVYLCASSPQRAAYNEQFFGPGTRLTVL.